A single sample is the source of the 31 T cell receptor beta chains below, sequenced in a study of OX40 agonist ivuxolimab in advanced cancers. The library was built by means of the immunoSEQ multiplex PCR assay. TCRdb provides this immuneACCESS table in a form limited to in-frame rearrangements. Some clones are lacking; in checked studies, under half of them reflect an unresolved V gene, and why the rest are absent is not known. In all, the sample holds roughly 68,000 clones, and around 93% of those were seen once. Jointly, the top ten make up 1% to 1.2% of the sample. Specimen: CD4+ or CD8+ T cells sorted from blood, collected in a trial of the OX40 agonist ivuxolimab. All receptors come from an adult with an advanced solid tumor such as melanoma, head and neck, liver or kidney cancer.

The chain recombines TRBV5-4 with TRBJ2-1; unclear D gene. This CDR3 has 14 residues. The germline V and J ends were trimmed by 7 bases and 3 bases, with 14 bases remaining between them. From germline, CDR1 is SGHNT and CDR2 YYREEE (reference sequence). CDR3 sequence reads: CASWGGTSYNEQFF. In nucleotides, the CDR3 is TGTGCCAGCTGGGGTGGTACCAGCTACAATGAGCAGTTCTTC.

The chain is built from TRBV10-3 and TRBJ1-1; 9 positions agree with TRBD1. This CDR3 region has 14 residues. Germline V lookup: CDR1 ENHRY, CDR2 SYGVKD. The J segment lost 11 bases and the V segment lost 6 bases, leaving 13 bases of the junction unmatched. The CDR3 sequence: CAIRTDTGQGRAFF. CDR3 sequence (DNA): TGTGCCATCAGAACCGACACCGGACAGGGGAGGGCTTTCTTT.

The V and J genes are TRBV5-1 and TRBJ2-7; D is uncertain. CDR1 is SGHRS and CDR2 is YFSETQ in the germline V gene. CDR3 size: 12 residues. V was trimmed by 3 bases and J by 0 bases, leaving 4 bases between them. This CDR3 is CASSSNSYEQYF. CDR3 nucleotide sequence: TGCGCCAGCAGCTCGAACTCCTACGAGCAGTACTTC.

Here the CDR3 reads CASSPPSGLTGELFF. The CDR3 nucleotides read TGTGCCAGCTCACCACCGTCGGGCTTAACCGGGGAGCTGTTTTTT. The chain couples TRBV18 to TRBJ2-2; no clear D. Trimming removed 0 bases from V and 5 bases from J, with 10 bases in between. The germline CDR1 and CDR2 sequences are KGHSH and LQKENI. The CDR3 totals 15 residues.

The V and J genes are TRBV18 and TRBJ2-7, with TRBD1 identical over 7 bases. Germline V gene lookup returns CDR1 KGHSH and CDR2 LQKENI. This CDR3 comprises 15 residues. V gave up 3 bases and J gave up 4 bases; unmatched junction bases: 9. The CDR3, as DNA: TGTGCCAGCTCACCGACCCGGGACAGCAATTACGAGCAGTACTTC. Translating it yields CASSPTRDSNYEQYF.

This clone was observed a few times. V is TRBV7-3 and J is TRBJ2-2, with 10 bases matching TRBD1. The length of the CDR3 is 18 residues. With 1 base clipped from V and 5 bases from J, the junction kept 10 bases outside the gene matches. Germline assignment: CDR1 SGHTA and CDR2 FQGTGA. Here the CDR3 reads CASSLNRGDRGRTGELFF. The CDR3 nucleotides read TGTGCCAGCAGCTTAAATAGAGGGGACAGGGGCCGGACCGGGGAGCTGTTTTTT.

The J gene is TRBJ2-7, the V gene TRBV11-3, with 9 bases aligning to TRBD2. CDR1 and CDR2 from the germline V gene are SGHNT and YENEEA. The J segment lost 1 base and the V segment lost 3 bases, leaving 7 bases of the junction unmatched. This CDR3 comprises 16 residues. CDR3 coding DNA: TGTGCCAGCAGCTTTACTAGCGGGTCTTCTTCCTACGAGCAGTACTTC. It translates to CASSFTSGSSSYEQYF.

The sample holds one count of this clone. The V and J genes are TRBV30 and TRBJ2-3, with 11 bases that match TRBD2. Unmatched junction bases numbered 13, after V lost 4 bases and J lost 4 bases. The CDR3 is 17 residues long. Per the germline V gene, CDR1 is GTSNPN and CDR2 is SVGIG (reference sequence). CDR3 loop: CAWNPLATSGTADTQYF. The CDR3 DNA sequence: TGTGCCTGGAATCCATTAGCGACTAGCGGGACGGCAGATACGCAGTATTTT.

The rearrangement joins TRBV18 to TRBJ1-2, with 10 bases fitting TRBD1. Germline CDR1 KGHSH, CDR2 LQKENI. The CDR3 runs to 17 residues. The ends lost 2 bases at V and 1 base at J; junction bases unmatched: 7. This chain's CDR3 is CASSPTGQGRFNYGYTF. The CDR3 region has the DNA TGTGCCAGCTCACCAACGGGACAGGGGCGATTTAACTATGGCTACACCTTC.

This clone has just one count. Germline is not matched at one junction end, which may reflect a read error. The gene calls are TRBV5-8 and TRBJ2-1; D possibly matches TRBD1 or TRBD2 (6 bases each). Germline CDR1 SGHTS, CDR2 YDEGEE. This CDR3 region has 17 residues. CDR3 bases: TGTGCCAGCAGCCCGCAGGGGACTCCCTCCTCCCACAATGAGCAGTTCTTC. Protein: CASSPQGTPSSHNEQFF. Full variable domain (remainder filled in from reference TRBV5-8 and TRBJ2-1): EAGVTQSPTHLIKTRGQQATLRCSPISGHTSVYWYQQALGLGLQFLLWYDEGEERNRGNFPPRFSGRQFPNYSSELNVNALELEDSALYLCASSPQGTPSSHNEQFFGPGTRLTVL.

This chain connects TRBV10-3 to TRBJ1-2; D perhaps matches TRBD1 (6 bases). Germline CDR1 reads ENHRY; CDR2 reads SYGVKD. V lost 9 bases, J lost 0 bases, and 14 bases lay in between. CDR3 length equals 14 residues. The CDR3 protein is CAIRLGGANYGYTF. The CDR3, as DNA: TGTGCCATTAGACTTGGGGGCGCTAACTATGGCTACACCTTC.

The chain joins TRBV5-1 to TRBJ2-5; D could derive from TRBD1 or TRBD2 (5 bases each). Germline values: CDR1 SGHRS, CDR2 YFSETQ. The V end lost 0 bases, the J end lost 1 base, and 13 bases lay between the germline ends. The CDR3 has 16 amino acids. The CDR3 sequence: CASSLAPAGSQETQYF. The CDR3 DNA reads as TGCGCCAGCAGCTTGGCCCCGGCAGGGAGCCAAGAGACCCAGTACTTC. Filled out from reference TRBV5-1 and TRBJ2-5, the complete variable domain reads KAGVTQTPRYLIKTRGQQVTLSCSPISGHRSVSWYQQTPGQGLQFLFEYFSETQRNKGNFPGRFSGRQFSNSRSEMNVSTLELGDSALYLCASSLAPAGSQETQYFGPGTRLLVL.

This rearrangement joins TRBV27 to TRBJ2-5; D is perhaps TRBD2 (5 bases). This CDR3 spans 16 amino acids. Germline V CDR1 and CDR2: MNHEY, SMNVEV (reference sequence). The ends were cut back, 6 bases at V and 1 base at J, with 18 bases in the middle. The CDR3 DNA is TGTGCCAGCAGACTCCAGCGGTCTCCTCTCCAAGAGACCCAGTACTTC. This codes for CASRLQRSPLQETQYF.

The chain combines TRBV9 with TRBJ2-5; D is unresolved. Germline V CDR1 and CDR2: SGDLS, YYNGEE. With 0 bases removed from V and 10 bases from J, the gap between germline ends came to 13 bases. CDR3 length: 13 residues. DNA of the CDR3: TGTGCCAGCAGCGTAGGTCTAGTGGGTATCCAGTACTTC. It specifies CASSVGLVGIQYF.

The chain links TRBV27 to TRBJ1-4; D is uncertain. The CDR3 runs to 16 residues. The germline CDR1 and CDR2 sequences are MNHEY and SMNVEV (reference sequence). The V and J ends lost 4 bases and 7 bases respectively, with 19 bases between them. The CDR3 loop reads CASSSAGEWRAEKLFF. The CDR3 nucleotides are TGTGCCAGCAGTTCCGCCGGGGAGTGGAGGGCTGAAAAACTGTTTTTT.

The rearrangement links TRBV6-6 to TRBJ2-1, with D unclear. The CDR3 runs 11 residues. The V end lost 5 bases, the J end lost 9 bases, and 8 bases lay between the germline ends. Germline CDR1 reads MNHNY; CDR2 reads SVGAGI (reference sequence). CDR3 residues: CASSRLGEQFF. DNA for the CDR3: TGTGCCAGCAGTCGCTTGGGTGAGCAGTTCTTC.

The chain is built from TRBV6-5 and TRBJ2-2; maybe TRBD1 (6 bases). V gave up 11 bases and J gave up 3 bases, with 10 bases separating them. Germline CDR1 reads MNHEY; CDR2 reads SVGAGI. The CDR3 runs to 12 residues. CDR3: CAGRTDTGELFF. CDR3 sequence (DNA): TGTGCCGGACGGACAGACACCGGGGAGCTGTTTTTT.

The J gene is TRBJ2-7, the V gene TRBV7-9; 11 bases match TRBD2. The CDR3 is 15 residues long. Germline V gene data show CDR1 as SEHNR and CDR2 as FQNEAQ (reference sequence). After removal of 5 bases from V and 3 bases from J, the junction contained 6 bases not matched to a gene. The CDR3 loop reads CASSPRTSGYYEQYF. The CDR3 DNA follows: TGTGCCAGCAGCCCCCGGACTAGCGGGTACTACGAGCAGTACTTC.

The chain links TRBV19 to TRBJ2-3; TRBD1 matches at 9 bases. The germline gives CDR1 LNHDA, CDR2 SQIVND (reference sequence). The CDR3 spans 15 residues. The junction had 6 bases not matched to a gene; V was cut back by 5 bases and J by 3 bases. Here the CDR3 reads CASSDRQGVTDTQYF. CDR3 bases: TGTGCCAGTAGTGATAGACAGGGGGTTACAGATACGCAGTATTTT.

This chain connects TRBV9 to TRBJ2-5; TRBD2 agrees at 10 bases. The DNA end lines up better with TRBJ2-7; the J call may be wrong. The germline V gene has CDR1 SGDLS and CDR2 YYNGEE. The CDR3 runs 15 residues. CDR3: CASSVTSGASYEQYF. In nucleotides, the CDR3 is TGTGCCAGCAGCGTCACTAGCGGGGCCTCCTACGAGCAGTACTTC.

This clone was counted between two and nine times. V is TRBV6-1 and J is TRBJ1-4; D remains unclear. The CDR3 covers 16 residues. Per the germline V gene, CDR1 is MNHNS and CDR2 is SASEGT. Trimming removed 1 base at V and 3 bases at J, with 12 bases between. CDR3 nucleotides: TGTGCCAGCAGTGAAGTGGCGGGAATCCCTAATGAAAAACTGTTTTTT. Protein product: CASSEVAGIPNEKLFF.

Turning to this clone: A read error may account for a junction end that differs from germline. The chain links TRBV11-2 to TRBJ2-7, with 8 bases that match TRBD1. Per the germline V gene, CDR1 is SGHAT and CDR2 is FQNNGV. The CDR3 is 14 amino acids. CDR3 amino acids: CASSLQGVSSEQYF. The DNA for the CDR3 is TGTGCCAGCAGCCTACAGGGGGTATCCTCCGAGCAGTACTTC.

This clone was counted once. V and J are TRBV7-8 and TRBJ2-5, with 12 positions matching TRBD1. With 5 bases clipped from V and 5 bases from J, the junction kept 3 bases outside the gene matches. The V gene's germline CDR1 is SGHVS and CDR2 FQNEAQ. This CDR3 spans 14 amino acids. CDR3 bases: TGTGCCAGCAGCAGAGGGACAGGGGGCGAGACCCAGTACTTC. This translates into CASSRGTGGETQYF.

This sequence joins TRBV11-2 and TRBJ1-1; tentatively, D is TRBD1 (6 bases). Trimming removed 5 bases from V and 4 bases from J, with 14 bases in between. The CDR3 totals 14 residues. Germline V lookup: CDR1 SGHAT, CDR2 FQNNGV. As DNA, the CDR3 is TGTGCCAGCAGCCCACAGGGACTGACCACTGAAGCTTTCTTT. Its translation is CASSPQGLTTEAFF. Full variable domain (outside the CDR3, taken from reference TRBV11-2 and TRBJ1-1): EAGVAQSPRYKIIEKRQSVAFWCNPISGHATLYWYQQILGQGPKLLIQFQNNGVVDDSQLPKDRFSAERLKGVDSTLKIQPAKLEDSAVYLCASSPQGLTTEAFFGQGTRLTVV.

This clone turned up a few times. V gene TRBV30 combines with J gene TRBJ1-5; tentatively, D is TRBD1 (5 bases). Trimming cost V 0 bases and J 6 bases, with 9 bases left between them. Germline V lookup: CDR1 GTSNPN, CDR2 SVGIG (reference sequence). CDR3 length equals 13 residues. The CDR3 region is CAWSVRGAQPQHF. In DNA form, the CDR3 reads TGTGCCTGGAGTGTACGAGGGGCTCAGCCCCAGCATTTT.

The V gene is TRBV19, the J gene TRBJ2-7, with D possibly called TRBD1 or TRBD2 (5 bases each). This CDR3 is 15 amino acids long. The germline CDR1 and CDR2 sequences are LNHDA and SQIVND (reference sequence). V dropped 1 base and J dropped 2 bases, with 12 bases sitting between them. CDR3 bases: TGTGCCAGTAGTATAGGGCCGGGACCGGCCTACGAGCAGTACTTC. As protein: CASSIGPGPAYEQYF.

The genes are TRBV25-1 and TRBJ2-2, with D maybe TRBD1 (6 bases). V lost 7 bases and J lost 2, with 17 bases in between. CDR1 and CDR2 (germline): MGHDK, SYGVNS. The length of the CDR3 is 16 residues. CDR3 coding DNA: TGTGCCAGCAAGGGCCCCAGGGGCCAAAACACCGGGGAGCTGTTTTTT. This sequence encodes CASKGPRGQNTGELFF.

The V call is TRBV5-1, the J call TRBJ2-5, with 7 bases fitting TRBD2. The CDR3 runs to 16 residues. Trimming removed 0 bases from V and 1 base from J; junction bases left unmatched: 6. In germline, CDR1 is SGHRS, CDR2 YFSETQ. Here the CDR3 DNA reads TGCGCCAGCAGCTTGGTGGTAGCGGGTGGCCAAGAGACCCAGTACTTC. Its translation is CASSLVVAGGQETQYF.

The CDR3 nucleotides are TGCGCCAGCAGCTTGGGGGGAGGGTATTCACCCCTCCACTTT. Encoded protein: CASSLGGGYSPLHF. V and J are TRBV5-1 and TRBJ1-6; D gene uncertain. Germline values: CDR1 SGHRS, CDR2 YFSETQ. This CDR3 spans 14 amino acids. The V end was cut by 0 bases, the J end by 8 bases, with 9 bases between.

This clone was observed a single time. The rearrangement uses TRBV5-4 and TRBJ2-3; D perhaps matches TRBD2 (6 bases). The CDR3 sequence is 15 residues long. V was trimmed by 4 bases and J by 5 bases, leaving 17 bases between them. Per the germline V gene, CDR1 is SGHNT and CDR2 is YYREEE (reference sequence). The CDR3 coding sequence is TGTGCCAGCAGCCTCGGGACTCCAGCGAGAGATACGCAGTATTTT. It yields the protein CASSLGTPARDTQYF.

The chain uses TRBV9 and TRBJ1-2; D gene ambiguous. Looked up from germline, CDR1 is SGDLS and CDR2 is YYNGEE. Trimming pared 1 base from V and 0 bases from J, leaving 7 bases between. The CDR3 loop spans 14 amino acids. For the CDR3, the DNA is TGTGCCAGCAGCGTACACGGTACTAACTATGGCTACACCTTC. Translation gives CASSVHGTNYGYTF. Together with reference TRBV9 and TRBJ1-2, the CDR3 gives the full variable domain: DSGVTQTPKHLITATGQRVTLRCSPRSGDLSVYWYQQSLDQGLQFLIQYYNGEERAKGNILERFSAQQFPDLHSELNLSSLELGDSALYFCASSVHGTNYGYTFGSGTRLTVV.